The 7 T cell receptor beta chains given below trace back to one sample, sequenced in a study of OX40 agonist ivuxolimab in advanced cancers. Produced via immunoSEQ multiplex PCR; TCRdb's table is partial and in-frame only. The table shows about 73,000 clones, with 80% to 95% occurring only once. Here the sequenced sample was CD4+ or CD8+ T cells sorted from blood, taken in a trial of the OX40 agonist ivuxolimab. These receptors were collected from an adult with an advanced solid tumor such as melanoma, head and neck, liver or kidney cancer.

A note on this clone: The same CDR3 can be traced to other DNA sequences in this sample. V usage is TRBV7-9 and J usage is TRBJ2-7, with 11 nucleotides matching TRBD2. The length of the CDR3 is 15 residues. Looked up from germline, CDR1 is SEHNR and CDR2 is FQNEAQ (reference sequence). Germline trimming cut 0 bases from V and 6 bases from J; bases unmatched to any gene: 4. As DNA, the CDR3 is TGTGCCAGCAGCTTAGCCGGGACTAGCGGCTCCGAGCAGTACTTC. Protein sequence: CASSLAGTSGSEQYF.

This chain uses TRBV28 with TRBJ2-2; perhaps TRBD1 as D (5 bases). The germline V gene has CDR1 MDHEN and CDR2 SYDVKM. The CDR3 runs to 15 residues. Deletions cut 3 bases from V and 4 bases from J, with 12 bases between. Here the CDR3 reads CASSLRQPFTGELFF. Here the CDR3 DNA reads TGTGCCAGCAGTTTGAGACAGCCCTTCACCGGGGAGCTGTTTTTT.

The chain uses TRBV28 and TRBJ2-2, with D perhaps given as TRBD1 or TRBD2 (5 bases each). The ends were cut back, 6 bases at V and 5 bases at J, with 16 bases in the middle. The CDR3 contains 15 residues. Germline CDR1 reads MDHEN; CDR2 reads SYDVKM. CDR3 DNA: TGTGCCAGCAGACCTCCGGGACGAGGTACCGGGGAGCTGTTTTTT. It codes for CASRPPGRGTGELFF. Using reference TRBV28 and TRBJ2-2 for the parts outside the CDR3, the full variable domain is DVKVTQSSRYLVKRTGEKVFLECVQDMDHENMFWYRQDPGLGLRLIYFSYDVKMKEKGDIPEGYSVSREKKERFSLILESASTNQTSMYLCASRPPGRGTGELFFGEGSRLTVL.

This clone was seen a few times. This sequence joins TRBV11-3 and TRBJ2-5, with a weak D call TRBD1 (5 bases). The germline V gene has CDR1 SGHNT and CDR2 YENEEA. V was cut by 6 bases and J by 2 bases, with 10 bases left in between. This CDR3 has 13 amino acids. The CDR3 DNA sequence: TGTGCCAGCAGTTTGGGGCTTCAAGAGACCCAGTACTTC. Translation: CASSLGLQETQYF.

J is TRBJ1-4 and V is TRBV30; the D gene is possibly TRBD1 (6 bases). V lost 2 bases to trimming and J lost 6 bases, with 7 bases between them. Germline V gene data show CDR1 as GTSNPN and CDR2 as SVGIG (reference sequence). The CDR3 spans 12 residues. CDR3 coding DNA: TGTGCCTGGAGTCGACAGGATGAAAAACTGTTTTTT. Amino acid sequence: CAWSRQDEKLFF. Based on the CDR3 plus reference TRBV30 and TRBJ1-4, the full variable domain is SQTIHQWPATLVQPVGSPLSLECTVEGTSNPNLYWYRQAAGRGLQLLFYSVGIGQISSEVPQNLSASRPQDRQFILSSKKLLLSDSGFYLCAWSRQDEKLFFGSGTQLSVL.

J is TRBJ2-3 and V is TRBV5-8; 9 nucleotides align to TRBD1. CDR3 length: 18 residues. CDR1 SGHTS and CDR2 YDEGEE come from the germline V gene. After removal of 3 bases from V and 0 bases from J, the junction contained 11 bases not matched to a gene. As DNA, the CDR3 is TGTGCCAGCAGCTACTCGGGACAGGGATTTGGGAGCACAGATACGCAGTATTTT. Encoded protein: CASSYSGQGFGSTDTQYF.

This sequence joins TRBV25-1 and TRBJ2-7; 8 bases agree with TRBD1. CDR3 length: 13 amino acids. CDR1 MGHDK and CDR2 SYGVNS come from the germline V gene. Trimming cost V 5 bases and J 4 bases; bases outside gene matches: 4. The CDR3 sequence: CASSSDRGYEQYF. DNA for the CDR3: TGTGCCAGCAGTTCAGACAGGGGATACGAGCAGTACTTC.